This section outlines one T cell receptor beta chain sequence together with its context. The source of the sample is a study of Tregs in tolerant kidney transplant recipients. Libraries were prepared by immunoSEQ multiplex PCR; TCRdb keeps only in-frame clonotypes and omits some of them. Here the sample spans over 55,000 clones, around 83% being singletons. The V and J ends lost 7 bases and 4 bases respectively, with 23 bases between them. This CDR3 is 15 amino acids long. CDR1 and CDR2 from the germline V gene are SQVTM and ANQGSEA. The specimen sequenced was CD4+ T cells from blood. The sequence derives from a human donor in good health. This chain links TRBV29-1 with TRBJ2-7, with D possibly being TRBD2 (6 bases). CDR3 sequence reads: CSAAGLRFDKYEQYF. The CDR3 DNA reads TGCAGCGCTGCTGGACTACGCTTCGACAAATACGAGCAGTACTTC.